This is a list of T cell receptor beta chains from one sample in a study of T cells in Graves' hyperthyroidism and ophthalmopathy. TCRdb called the multiplex PCR reads again in MiXCR, with one record for every CDR3 protein. Seen here are around 190,000 distinct CDR3 sequences, over 15% observed once, and the top ten hold 25% to 35%. Sequenced material: blood. These receptors were taken from a woman aged 45-59 years with Graves' hyperthyroidism. The CDR3 runs from the conserved cysteine through the conserved F or W. A D gene is named only where the DNA matches it firmly. Clone size is given for some rows only: seen once, a few or many times, or a class if the clone is expanded.

j_gene	abundance	d_gene	v_gene	CDR3aa	CDR3nt
TRBJ2-5	NA	NA	TRBV2	CASSDGRFEETQYF	TGTGCCAGCAGTGACGGTCGATTCGAAGAGACCCAGTACTTC
TRBJ1-2	few	NA	TRBV6-2/TRBV6-3	CASRSGGTYYGYTF	TGTGCCAGCAGAAGCGGGGGGACCTACTATGGCTACACCTTC
TRBJ1-1	few	NA	TRBV18	CASSPPSLTGAFF	TGTGCCAGCTCACCACCTTCCCTAACTGGGGCTTTCTTT
TRBJ2-5	many	NA	TRBV11-2	CASSLERRGFGETQYF	TGTGCCAGCAGCTTAGAAAGGAGAGGGTTTGGGGAGACCCAGTACTTC
TRBJ1-1	many	TRBD1	TRBV6-1	CASSGNFTGTEMNTEAFF	TGTGCCAGCAGTGGTAATTTTACAGGGACAGAGATGAACACTGAAGCTTTCTTT
TRBJ1-1	many	TRBD1	TRBV10-3	CAISAGGVPSKNTEAFF	TGTGCCATCAGTGCAGGGGGGGTTCCGTCCAAGAACACTGAAGCTTTCTTT
TRBJ1-6	many	TRBD1	TRBV11-2	CASSLTGGDSPLHF	TGTGCCAGCAGCCTGACAGGGGGCGATTCACCCCTCCACTTT
TRBJ2-1	many	NA	TRBV6-1	CASSDIATNEQFF	TGTGCCAGCAGTGACATAGCGACAAATGAGCAGTTCTTC
TRBJ2-2	NA	NA	TRBV6-1	CASTLPPGELFF	TGTGCCAGCACCTTACCACCGGGGGAGCTGTTTTTT
TRBJ2-3	NA	NA	TRBV20-1	CSARDWGISTDTQYF	TGCAGTGCTAGAGATTGGGGGATTAGCACAGATACGCAGTATTTT
TRBJ1-6	NA	TRBD1	TRBV28	CASTTGVESPLHF	TGTGCCAGCACGACAGGGGTGGAGTCACCCCTCCACTTT
TRBJ1-2	many	NA	TRBV7-2	CASSLAGGGYGYTF	TGTGCCAGCAGCTTAGCGGGAGGGGGCTATGGCTACACCTTC
TRBJ2-6	once	TRBD1	TRBV3-1	CASSRRDRAVWANVLTF	TGTGCCAGCAGCCGCCGGGACAGGGCGGTTTGGGCCAACGTCCTGACTTTC
TRBJ2-1	few	NA	TRBV4-1	CASTRMSSYNEQFF	TGCGCCAGCACCCGCATGAGCTCCTACAATGAGCAGTTCTTC
TRBJ2-5	NA	NA	TRBV2	CASNRDSETQYF	TGTGCCAGCAATAGGGACTCTGAGACCCAGTACTTC
TRBJ2-1	NA	NA	TRBV7-2	CASSFGSYISNEQFF	TGTGCCAGCAGCTTCGGGTCCTACATTTCCAATGAGCAGTTCTTC
TRBJ2-2	many	NA	TRBV10-1	CASRPGFTGELFF	TGCGCCAGCAGACCAGGGTTCACCGGGGAGCTGTTTTTT
TRBJ1-2	many	NA	TRBV24-1	CATSAASSIGGYTF	TGTGCCACCAGTGCGGCCAGTAGTATAGGTGGCTACACCTTC
TRBJ1-4	NA	NA	TRBV9	CASSVGGGAYNEKLFF	TGTGCCAGCAGCGTAGGGGGGGGCGCGTATAATGAAAAACTGTTTTTT
TRBJ1-4	many	NA	TRBV14	CASSRSGGWQEKLFF	TGTGCCAGCAGCAGGTCGGGCGGCTGGCAAGAAAAACTGTTTTTT
TRBJ2-6	many	NA	TRBV6-1	CASSSPVAARGSGANVLTF	TGTGCCAGCAGTTCCCCCGTAGCGGCAAGGGGCTCTGGGGCCAACGTCCTGACTTTC
TRBJ1-2	many	NA	TRBV7-9	CAILGGSPYGYTF	TGTGCCATCCTCGGAGGCAGTCCCTATGGCTACACCTTC
TRBJ2-1	many	NA	TRBV6-2/TRBV6-3	CASSLLEALNEQFF	TGTGCCAGCAGCCTCCTAGAGGCCCTCAATGAGCAGTTCTTC
TRBJ2-1	many	TRBD2	TRBV6-9	CASSYSAGGLSEQFF	TGTGCCAGCAGTTACTCTGCGGGGGGCTTGAGTGAGCAGTTCTTC
TRBJ1-6	few	NA	TRBV18	CASSPGFNSPLHF	TGTGCCAGCTCACCGGGGTTTAATTCACCCCTCCACTTT
TRBJ2-7	NA	TRBD1	TRBV28	CASSLAQRQGYEQYF	TGTGCCAGCAGTTTAGCGCAAAGACAGGGCTACGAGCAGTACTTC
TRBJ1-1	few	NA	TRBV5-1	CASNPEAAVNTEAFF	TGCGCCAGCAACCCGGAGGCAGCCGTGAACACTGAAGCTTTCTTT
TRBJ2-3	many	TRBD1	TRBV6-1	CASSERLIQGVSTDTQYF	TGTGCCAGCAGTGAGAGGTTAATTCAGGGGGTGAGCACAGATACGCAGTATTTT